Listed below are T cell receptor beta chains from one sample, sequenced in a study of cytomegalovirus exposure and HLA in healthy donors. The data were produced by immunoSEQ multiplex PCR, yet TCRdb's version contains in-frame clones alone and is incomplete. The sample holds 130,000 to 150,000 clones; around 86% are singletons and the top ten take under 3.5%. The sequencing input was PBMCs. Receptors were obtained from a woman aged 25 to 39 in good health and CMV-seronegative. Both conserved end residues are part of each CDR3. The order of the fields is J gene, clone size, V gene, D gene, CDR3 DNA, CDR3 protein. D genes are given only for firm matches. Not all rows give a size; the values are once, few, many and, for expanded clones, a class.

j_call: TRBJ1-5
clone_size: NA
v_call: TRBV5-4
d_call: NA
cdr3_nt: TGTGCCAGCAGCCCCGTCCCTGGTACAGATCAGCCCCAGCATTTT
cdr3_aa: CASSPVPGTDQPQHF

j_call: TRBJ2-7
clone_size: NA
v_call: TRBV6-5
d_call: TRBD1
cdr3_nt: TGTGCCAGCAGTGAAGGGACAGTCTCTTACGAGCAGTACTTC
cdr3_aa: CASSEGTVSYEQYF

j_call: TRBJ2-3
clone_size: NA
v_call: TRBV7-9
d_call: NA
cdr3_nt: TGTGCCAGCAGCCCCCCAAGTGGGCGGGATGATACGCAGTATTTT
cdr3_aa: CASSPPSGRDDTQYF

j_call: TRBJ2-5
clone_size: few
v_call: TRBV5-4
d_call: TRBD2
cdr3_nt: TGTGCCAGCAGCTCGGGACTAACCCAAGAGACCCAGTACTTC
cdr3_aa: CASSSGLTQETQYF

j_call: TRBJ2-7
clone_size: NA
v_call: TRBV18
d_call: TRBD2
cdr3_nt: TGTGCCAGCTCACGCGGGACTAGCGGGACCGTTGCGTACTTC
cdr3_aa: CASSRGTSGTVAYF

j_call: TRBJ2-5
clone_size: NA
v_call: TRBV5-1
d_call: TRBD2
cdr3_nt: TGCGCCAGCAGCTTGGCTGTAGCGGGAAAACAAGAGACCCAGTACTTC
cdr3_aa: CASSLAVAGKQETQYF

j_call: TRBJ2-3
clone_size: NA
v_call: TRBV19
d_call: TRBD1
cdr3_nt: TGTGCCAGTAGCGAGGGACAGAGCACAGATACGCAGTATTTT
cdr3_aa: CASSEGQSTDTQYF

j_call: TRBJ2-5
clone_size: NA
v_call: TRBV5-1
d_call: TRBD1
cdr3_nt: TGCGCCAGCAGCCCCATACCGGGACAGCAAGAGACCCAGTACTTC
cdr3_aa: CASSPIPGQQETQYF

j_call: TRBJ1-5
clone_size: NA
v_call: TRBV7-4
d_call: NA
cdr3_nt: TGTGCCAGCAGCCCGGGTCCGAGCAATCAGCCCCAGCATTTT
cdr3_aa: CASSPGPSNQPQHF

j_call: TRBJ2-1
clone_size: NA
v_call: TRBV6-6
d_call: NA
cdr3_nt: TGTGCCAGCCGGGGTGGGGGGAGCTCCTACAATGAGCAGTTCTTC
cdr3_aa: CASRGGGSSYNEQFF

j_call: TRBJ2-1
clone_size: NA
v_call: TRBV12-5
d_call: NA
cdr3_nt: TGTGCTAGTGGTGCCCCGCGGGGTACAGGGGTTTACAATGAGCAGTTCTTC
cdr3_aa: CASGAPRGTGVYNEQFF

j_call: TRBJ1-2
clone_size: NA
v_call: TRBV4-3
d_call: NA
cdr3_nt: TGCGCCAGCAGCCAAGAACCCGGAGTCTATGGCTACACCTTC
cdr3_aa: CASSQEPGVYGYTF

j_call: TRBJ1-5
clone_size: NA
v_call: TRBV4-1
d_call: NA
cdr3_nt: TGCGCCAGCAGCCCGCCCGAAGCCAGGCTTTTTGGCAATCAGCCCCAGCATTTT
cdr3_aa: CASSPPEARLFGNQPQHF

j_call: TRBJ1-1
clone_size: NA
v_call: TRBV29-1
d_call: NA
cdr3_nt: TGCAGCGTTGTGGGGCAGCCGGACACTGAAGCTTTCTTT
cdr3_aa: CSVVGQPDTEAFF

j_call: TRBJ1-5
clone_size: NA
v_call: TRBV7-9
d_call: TRBD1
cdr3_nt: TGTGCCAGCAGCTTCGGACAGGGACATCAGCCCCAGCATTTT
cdr3_aa: CASSFGQGHQPQHF

j_call: TRBJ1-1
clone_size: NA
v_call: TRBV2
d_call: NA
cdr3_nt: TGTGCCAGCGGGGCCGCGCTTGACACTGAAGCTTTCTTT
cdr3_aa: CASGAALDTEAFF

j_call: TRBJ1-4
clone_size: few
v_call: TRBV2
d_call: NA
cdr3_nt: TGTGCCAGCAGTGACCCAGGGGTTGCTAATGAAAAACTGTTTTTT
cdr3_aa: CASSDPGVANEKLFF

j_call: TRBJ2-7
clone_size: NA
v_call: TRBV15
d_call: NA
cdr3_nt: TGTGCCACCAGCAGAGGGCTAGCAAGCGAGCAGTACTTC
cdr3_aa: CATSRGLASEQYF

j_call: TRBJ2-2
clone_size: NA
v_call: TRBV6-1
d_call: NA
cdr3_nt: TGTGCCAGCAGCCTTGACAGCCCGAACACCGGGGAGCTGTTTTTT
cdr3_aa: CASSLDSPNTGELFF

j_call: TRBJ2-2
clone_size: NA
v_call: TRBV21-1
d_call: NA
cdr3_nt: TGTGCCAGCAGCATGAGACAGGGGACCCACACCGGGGAGCTGTTTTTT
cdr3_aa: CASSMRQGTHTGELFF

j_call: TRBJ2-5
clone_size: NA
v_call: TRBV7-2
d_call: TRBD2
cdr3_nt: TGTGCCAGCAGCTTTCGAGGACTAGCGGGAAGGGAGACCCAGTACTTC
cdr3_aa: CASSFRGLAGRETQYF

j_call: TRBJ2-5
clone_size: NA
v_call: TRBV5-1
d_call: NA
cdr3_nt: TGCGCCAGCAGCTTGGGGACAGATTTTCAAGAGACCCAGTACTTC
cdr3_aa: CASSLGTDFQETQYF

j_call: TRBJ1-6
clone_size: NA
v_call: TRBV18
d_call: NA
cdr3_nt: TGTGCCAGCTCACCAGTCCAAGTCCGAGCTTTCGGGTCGTTTAATTCACCCCTCCACTTT
cdr3_aa: CASSPVQVRAFGSFNSPLHF

j_call: TRBJ2-3
clone_size: NA
v_call: TRBV7-3
d_call: NA
cdr3_nt: TGTGCCAGCAGCCAAGGAGTAGCGGATACGCAGTATTTT
cdr3_aa: CASSQGVADTQYF

j_call: TRBJ1-6
clone_size: NA
v_call: TRBV4-2
d_call: TRBD1
cdr3_nt: TGTGCCAGCAGCCGTCGACACAGGGGGGACAATTCACCCCTCCACTTT
cdr3_aa: CASSRRHRGDNSPLHF

j_call: TRBJ2-7
clone_size: few
v_call: TRBV19
d_call: NA
cdr3_nt: TGTGCCAGTAGTATCCGATCAGGCGCCTACGAGCAGTACTTC
cdr3_aa: CASSIRSGAYEQYF

j_call: TRBJ2-3
clone_size: NA
v_call: TRBV7-2
d_call: TRBD1
cdr3_nt: TGTGCCAGCAGCTTAGCAGCCCGACAGGGAAGGACAGATACGCAGTATTTT
cdr3_aa: CASSLAARQGRTDTQYF

j_call: TRBJ2-3
clone_size: NA
v_call: TRBV5-1
d_call: NA
cdr3_nt: TGCGCCAGCAGCTTGCCGGGGGACGCAGATACGCAGTATTTT
cdr3_aa: CASSLPGDADTQYF

j_call: TRBJ2-7
clone_size: NA
v_call: TRBV18
d_call: TRBD2
cdr3_nt: TGTGCCAGCTCACCATGGAGCGGGGGCCTCTACGAGCAGTACTTC
cdr3_aa: CASSPWSGGLYEQYF

j_call: TRBJ2-1
clone_size: NA
v_call: TRBV5-8
d_call: NA
cdr3_nt: TGTGCCAGCAGCTTTCACCTGACACTGCCCGGCAATGAGCAGTTCTTC
cdr3_aa: CASSFHLTLPGNEQFF

j_call: TRBJ1-4
clone_size: NA
v_call: TRBV29-1
d_call: NA
cdr3_nt: TGCAGCGCAAAGGCGGGGGGCCATGAAAAACTGTTTTTT
cdr3_aa: CSAKAGGHEKLFF

j_call: TRBJ2-2
clone_size: NA
v_call: TRBV10-1
d_call: TRBD1
cdr3_nt: TGCGCCAGCAGTCCCGGGACAGGGTTCGGGGAGCTGTTTTTT
cdr3_aa: CASSPGTGFGELFF

j_call: TRBJ2-7
clone_size: NA
v_call: TRBV7-8
d_call: NA
cdr3_nt: TGTGCCAGCAGCTTAACCAGGGCCACCTACGAGCAGTACTTC
cdr3_aa: CASSLTRATYEQYF

j_call: TRBJ2-7
clone_size: NA
v_call: TRBV10-3
d_call: NA
cdr3_nt: TGTGCCATCACTGAGCAAGAACCGGGACTTCTACACTTC
cdr3_aa: CAITEQEPGLLHF

j_call: TRBJ2-3
clone_size: NA
v_call: TRBV5-6
d_call: NA
cdr3_nt: TGTGCCAGCAGCTTGGGCACTCCAAAAACAGATACGCAGTATTTT
cdr3_aa: CASSLGTPKTDTQYF

j_call: TRBJ1-5
clone_size: NA
v_call: TRBV4-1
d_call: NA
cdr3_nt: TGCGCCAGCAGCCAGGGGGGGTCCTATCAGCCCCAGCATTTT
cdr3_aa: CASSQGGSYQPQHF

j_call: TRBJ2-3
clone_size: NA
v_call: TRBV10-2
d_call: NA
cdr3_nt: TGCGCCAGCAGCGTCACAGGGAGGGCAGATACGCAGTATTTT
cdr3_aa: CASSVTGRADTQYF

j_call: TRBJ2-5
clone_size: NA
v_call: TRBV7-9
d_call: TRBD2
cdr3_nt: TGTGCCAGCAGCTTAGCGGCTAGCGGGAGTTGGGAGACCCAGTACTTC
cdr3_aa: CASSLAASGSWETQYF

j_call: TRBJ2-1
clone_size: NA
v_call: TRBV19
d_call: NA
cdr3_nt: TGTGCCAGTAGTAGGGGGGACGGGTCGCGAGCGGGTCGAAACAATGAGCAGTTCTTC
cdr3_aa: CASSRGDGSRAGRNNEQFF

j_call: TRBJ1-2
clone_size: NA
v_call: TRBV6-5
d_call: NA
cdr3_nt: TGTGCCAGCAGAGTTGACAGTAACTATGGCTACACCTTC
cdr3_aa: CASRVDSNYGYTF

j_call: TRBJ2-5
clone_size: NA
v_call: TRBV14
d_call: TRBD2
cdr3_nt: TGTGCCAGCAGCCCCGCCCTAGCGGAGCAGTTTCTGTACTTC
cdr3_aa: CASSPALAEQFLYF

j_call: TRBJ1-2
clone_size: NA
v_call: TRBV7-8
d_call: NA
cdr3_nt: TGTGCCAGCAGCTTATTGAGCAGGGACTATGGCTACACCTTC
cdr3_aa: CASSLLSRDYGYTF

j_call: TRBJ1-5
clone_size: few
v_call: TRBV7-2
d_call: NA
cdr3_nt: TGTGCCAGCAGCTCCTACTGGACTGATAGCAATCAGCCCCAGCATTTT
cdr3_aa: CASSSYWTDSNQPQHF

j_call: TRBJ2-7
clone_size: NA
v_call: TRBV30
d_call: NA
cdr3_nt: TGTGCCTGGAGTGTAACGGGCTACGAGCAGTACTTC
cdr3_aa: CAWSVTGYEQYF

j_call: TRBJ2-5
clone_size: NA
v_call: TRBV10-1
d_call: NA
cdr3_nt: TGCGCCAGCAGTGAACCCACGCGGCCAGAGACCCAGTACTTC
cdr3_aa: CASSEPTRPETQYF

j_call: TRBJ1-2
clone_size: NA
v_call: TRBV5-4
d_call: TRBD1
cdr3_nt: TGTGCCAGCAGCTTGGAAATTGGGGCAGGGGGCCTGAATGGCTACACCTTC
cdr3_aa: CASSLEIGAGGLNGYTF

j_call: TRBJ2-7
clone_size: NA
v_call: TRBV7-9
d_call: TRBD1
cdr3_nt: TGTGCCAGCAGCACGCGGGACAGGGGGACGTACGAGCAGTACTTC
cdr3_aa: CASSTRDRGTYEQYF